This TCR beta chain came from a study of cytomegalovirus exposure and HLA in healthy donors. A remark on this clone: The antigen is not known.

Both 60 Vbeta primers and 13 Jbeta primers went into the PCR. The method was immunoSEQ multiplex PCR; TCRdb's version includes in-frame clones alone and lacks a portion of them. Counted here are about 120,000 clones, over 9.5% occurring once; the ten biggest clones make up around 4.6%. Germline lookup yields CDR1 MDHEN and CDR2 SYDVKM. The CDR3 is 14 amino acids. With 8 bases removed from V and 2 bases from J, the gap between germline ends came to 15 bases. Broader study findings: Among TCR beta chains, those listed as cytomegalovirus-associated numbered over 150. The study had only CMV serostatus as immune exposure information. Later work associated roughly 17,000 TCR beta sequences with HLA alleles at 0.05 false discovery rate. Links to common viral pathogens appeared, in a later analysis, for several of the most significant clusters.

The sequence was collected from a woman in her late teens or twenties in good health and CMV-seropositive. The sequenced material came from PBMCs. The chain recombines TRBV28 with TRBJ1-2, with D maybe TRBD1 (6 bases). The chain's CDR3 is CASSRDTENYGYTF. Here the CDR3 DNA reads TGTGCCAGCTCCCGGGACACCGAAAACTATGGCTACACCTTC.